This is a list of T cell receptor beta chains from one sample in a study of blood T cell repertoires in COVID-19. The data were produced by immunoSEQ multiplex PCR, yet TCRdb's version contains in-frame clones alone and is incomplete. The sample carries approximately 62,000 clones, 65% to 85% recorded once. Specimen: peripheral blood. The receptors come from a woman aged 45-65 years with active or convalescent COVID-19. The CDR3 runs from the conserved cysteine through the conserved F or W. The D gene is left open where the match is weak. Clone size is given for some rows only: seen once, a few or many times, or a class if the clone is expanded.

v_gene: TRBV11-2; j_gene: TRBJ2-1; d_gene: .; abundance: .; CDR3aa: CASSLGPWAHNEQFF; CDR3nt: TGTGCCAGCAGCTTAGGGCCTTGGGCACACAATGAGCAGTTCTTC
v_gene: TRBV7-6; j_gene: TRBJ1-4; d_gene: .; abundance: once; CDR3aa: CASSFHWAGEKLFF; CDR3nt: TGTGCCAGCAGCTTTCATTGGGCTGGGGAAAAACTGTTTTTT
v_gene: TRBV6-5; j_gene: TRBJ1-2; d_gene: .; abundance: .; CDR3aa: CASSLWKSDGYTF; CDR3nt: TGTGCCAGCAGTCTGTGGAAAAGCGATGGCTACACCTTC
v_gene: TRBV9; j_gene: TRBJ2-5; d_gene: TRBD1; abundance: .; CDR3aa: CASSLLDRGETQYF; CDR3nt: TGTGCCAGCAGCCTATTAGACAGGGGGGAGACCCAGTACTTC
v_gene: TRBV7-9; j_gene: TRBJ2-1; d_gene: TRBD2; abundance: .; CDR3aa: CASSYSGGYNEQFF; CDR3nt: TGTGCCAGCAGCTATAGCGGGGGTTACAATGAGCAGTTCTTC
v_gene: TRBV5-1; j_gene: TRBJ2-5; d_gene: .; abundance: once; CDR3aa: CASSSLQGTQETQYF; CDR3nt: TGCGCCAGCAGCTCACTGCAGGGGACCCAAGAGACCCAGTACTTC
v_gene: TRBV25-1; j_gene: TRBJ2-1; d_gene: TRBD2; abundance: once; CDR3aa: CASRTSGTSSYNEQFF; CDR3nt: TGTGCCAGCAGGACCTCCGGGACTAGCTCCTACAATGAGCAGTTCTTC
v_gene: TRBV19; j_gene: TRBJ1-5; d_gene: TRBD1; abundance: once; CDR3aa: CASSIGLGGPYQPQHF; CDR3nt: TGTGCCAGTAGTATTGGTTTAGGGGGCCCTTATCAGCCCCAGCATTTT
v_gene: TRBV18; j_gene: TRBJ2-1; d_gene: .; abundance: .; CDR3aa: CASSATGSTKGEQFF; CDR3nt: TGTGCCAGCTCGGCGACCGGGAGCACAAAAGGGGAGCAGTTCTTC
v_gene: TRBV29-1; j_gene: TRBJ1-6; d_gene: TRBD1; abundance: .; CDR3aa: CSVGQGDNSPLHF; CDR3nt: TGCAGCGTTGGACAGGGGGATAATTCACCCCTCCACTTT
v_gene: TRBV2; j_gene: TRBJ1-1; d_gene: .; abundance: .; CDR3aa: CASSLFRGNTEAFF; CDR3nt: TGTGCCAGCAGCCTATTCAGGGGGAACACTGAAGCTTTCTTT
v_gene: TRBV6-5; j_gene: TRBJ2-7; d_gene: .; abundance: .; CDR3aa: CASTIRAQTYEQYF; CDR3nt: TGTGCCAGCACCATCAGGGCCCAGACCTACGAGCAGTACTTC
v_gene: TRBV27; j_gene: TRBJ2-7; d_gene: TRBD1; abundance: .; CDR3aa: CASSFAGTGTVEQYF; CDR3nt: TGTGCCAGCAGTTTTGCCGGGACAGGGACTGTCGAGCAGTACTTC
v_gene: TRBV10-3; j_gene: TRBJ1-5; d_gene: TRBD1; abundance: .; CDR3aa: CAISGQGGDQPQHF; CDR3nt: TGTGCCATCAGCGGACAGGGAGGAGATCAGCCCCAGCATTTT
v_gene: TRBV20-1; j_gene: TRBJ2-3; d_gene: .; abundance: .; CDR3aa: CSAARTDTQYF; CDR3nt: TGCAGTGCTGCTAGAACAGATACGCAGTATTTT
v_gene: TRBV3-1/TRBV3-2; j_gene: TRBJ2-5; d_gene: TRBD1; abundance: .; CDR3aa: CASSSAGGRGETQYF; CDR3nt: TGTGCCAGCAGCTCGGCAGGGGGCCGAGGAGAGACCCAGTACTTC
v_gene: TRBV5-1; j_gene: TRBJ1-5; d_gene: .; abundance: .; CDR3aa: CASSFTTGSNQPQHF; CDR3nt: TGCGCCAGCAGCTTTACAACAGGGAGCAATCAGCCCCAGCATTTT
v_gene: TRBV5-4; j_gene: TRBJ1-2; d_gene: .; abundance: .; CDR3aa: CASSLLRTDYGYTF; CDR3nt: TGTGCCAGCAGCTTGCTTCGGACTGACTATGGCTACACCTTC
v_gene: TRBV5-4; j_gene: TRBJ2-5; d_gene: TRBD1; abundance: .; CDR3aa: CASSRGRPGQGNQETQYF; CDR3nt: TGTGCCAGCAGTCGGGGGCGTCCGGGACAGGGGAATCAGGAGACCCAGTACTTC
v_gene: TRBV19; j_gene: TRBJ1-5; d_gene: TRBD1; abundance: .; CDR3aa: CASTINRGLRVDQPQHF; CDR3nt: TGTGCCAGTACCATCAACAGGGGGCTTCGCGTGGATCAGCCCCAGCATTTT